Listed below are T cell receptor beta chains from one sample, sequenced in a study of T cell responses to AZD1222 COVID-19 vaccine. Repertoires were generated with immunoSEQ multiplex PCR, while TCRdb's copy carries only in-frame clones and drops some. The table records about 150,000 clones, 90% of them present only once. The specimen comprised peripheral blood, sampled 28 days after the second AZD1222 dose. These receptors all stem from an adult who received the AZD1222 COVID-19 vaccine. Both conserved end residues are part of each CDR3. A D gene is named only where the DNA matches it firmly. Expanded clones get a size class; other rows say once, few or many, or leave the size out.

clone size: once
V gene: TRBV6-1
D gene: .
J gene: TRBJ1-2
CDR3 protein: CASSEDWTHGYTF
CDR3 DNA: TGTGCCAGCAGTGAAGACTGGACCCATGGCTACACCTTC

clone size: .
V gene: TRBV30
D gene: .
J gene: TRBJ2-7
CDR3 protein: CAWSLGSGTILLEQYF
CDR3 DNA: TGTGCCTGGAGTCTGGGTTCCGGGACCATTCTGTTGGAGCAGTACTTC

clone size: .
V gene: TRBV6-5
D gene: .
J gene: TRBJ2-7
CDR3 protein: CAGGRGASYEQYF
CDR3 DNA: TGTGCCGGGGGCCGAGGGGCCTCCTACGAGCAGTACTTC

clone size: .
V gene: TRBV19
D gene: .
J gene: TRBJ2-1
CDR3 protein: CASSIRGANEQFF
CDR3 DNA: TGTGCCAGTAGTATACGGGGGGCGAATGAGCAGTTCTTC

clone size: .
V gene: TRBV11-2
D gene: .
J gene: TRBJ2-6
CDR3 protein: CASSSKRYQGSTGANVLTF
CDR3 DNA: TGTGCCAGCAGCTCAAAGAGGTATCAGGGGAGCACCGGGGCCAACGTCCTGACTTTC

clone size: once
V gene: TRBV27
D gene: .
J gene: TRBJ2-7
CDR3 protein: CASSLFGTAGEQYF
CDR3 DNA: TGTGCCAGCAGTTTATTCGGCACGGCCGGCGAGCAGTACTTC

clone size: .
V gene: TRBV6-6
D gene: .
J gene: TRBJ1-5
CDR3 protein: CASSYVEDQPQHF
CDR3 DNA: TGTGCCAGCAGTTACGTCGAAGATCAGCCCCAGCATTTT

clone size: .
V gene: TRBV29-1
D gene: .
J gene: TRBJ1-4
CDR3 protein: CSVEATNEKLFF
CDR3 DNA: TGCAGCGTTGAAGCAACTAATGAAAAACTGTTTTTT

clone size: .
V gene: TRBV27
D gene: TRBD1
J gene: TRBJ2-4
CDR3 protein: CASSYPLGGLSKNIQYF
CDR3 DNA: TGTGCCAGCAGTTACCCTCTAGGGGGCTTGAGCAAAAACATTCAGTACTTC

clone size: .
V gene: TRBV2
D gene: TRBD1
J gene: TRBJ2-5
CDR3 protein: CASSVDRGGETQYF
CDR3 DNA: TGTGCCAGCAGTGTCGACAGGGGCGGAGAGACCCAGTACTTC

clone size: .
V gene: TRBV27
D gene: .
J gene: TRBJ1-5
CDR3 protein: CASRGGGNQPQHF
CDR3 DNA: TGTGCCAGCAGGGGGGGAGGGAATCAGCCCCAGCATTTT

clone size: .
V gene: TRBV18
D gene: .
J gene: TRBJ1-5
CDR3 protein: CASSPAGEPQHF
CDR3 DNA: TGTGCCAGCTCACCGGCTGGGGAGCCCCAGCATTTT

clone size: .
V gene: TRBV19
D gene: .
J gene: TRBJ1-5
CDR3 protein: CASKGDSDQPQHF
CDR3 DNA: TGTGCCAGTAAGGGAGATTCGGATCAGCCCCAGCATTTT

clone size: few
V gene: TRBV19
D gene: .
J gene: TRBJ1-1
CDR3 protein: CASSIGRNTEAFF
CDR3 DNA: TGTGCCAGTAGTATAGGAAGAAACACTGAAGCTTTCTTT

clone size: few
V gene: TRBV7-7
D gene: .
J gene: TRBJ1-5
CDR3 protein: CASSQGPNQPQHF
CDR3 DNA: TGTGCTAGCAGCCAAGGGCCCAATCAGCCCCAGCATTTT

clone size: .
V gene: TRBV6-5
D gene: TRBD1
J gene: TRBJ1-2
CDR3 protein: CASSLDRGARDYTF
CDR3 DNA: TGTGCCAGCAGTCTGGACAGGGGTGCTAGAGACTACACCTTC

clone size: .
V gene: TRBV6-5
D gene: .
J gene: TRBJ1-2
CDR3 protein: CASSHTRHYGYTF
CDR3 DNA: TGTGCCAGCAGCCATACTCGGCACTATGGCTACACCTTC

clone size: .
V gene: TRBV5-1
D gene: .
J gene: TRBJ2-7
CDR3 protein: CARRRRADEQYF
CDR3 DNA: TGCGCCAGACGAAGACGTGCAGACGAGCAGTACTTC

clone size: .
V gene: TRBV7-9
D gene: .
J gene: TRBJ2-2
CDR3 protein: CASSGDGELFF
CDR3 DNA: TGTGCCAGCAGCGGGGACGGGGAGCTGTTTTTT

clone size: .
V gene: TRBV5-8
D gene: .
J gene: TRBJ1-4
CDR3 protein: CASSRGFGEKLFF
CDR3 DNA: TGTGCCAGCAGTCGGGGGTTTGGTGAAAAACTGTTTTTT

clone size: .
V gene: TRBV2
D gene: .
J gene: TRBJ1-2
CDR3 protein: CARGGGSDLALYGYTF
CDR3 DNA: TGTGCCAGAGGGGGAGGGAGCGACCTCGCCCTCTATGGCTACACCTTC

clone size: .
V gene: TRBV5-1
D gene: .
J gene: TRBJ1-1
CDR3 protein: CASSLSAGVTEAFF
CDR3 DNA: TGCGCCAGCAGCTTAAGCGCAGGGGTCACTGAAGCTTTCTTT

clone size: .
V gene: TRBV2
D gene: .
J gene: TRBJ1-1
CDR3 protein: CASSEALRGTEAFF
CDR3 DNA: TGTGCCAGCAGTGAAGCGCTTAGGGGGACTGAAGCTTTCTTT

clone size: .
V gene: TRBV27
D gene: .
J gene: TRBJ2-7
CDR3 protein: CASGRGTYEQYF
CDR3 DNA: TGTGCCAGCGGTAGGGGGACCTACGAGCAGTACTTC

clone size: .
V gene: TRBV7-9
D gene: TRBD2
J gene: TRBJ2-7
CDR3 protein: CASSTIDPSWPSGGMYEQYF
CDR3 DNA: TGTGCCAGCAGCACTATCGATCCGTCGTGGCCTAGCGGGGGAATGTACGAGCAGTACTTC

clone size: .
V gene: TRBV7-9
D gene: .
J gene: TRBJ2-3
CDR3 protein: CASSFTGQTDTQYF
CDR3 DNA: TGTGCCAGCAGCTTTACGGGGCAGACAGATACGCAGTATTTT

clone size: .
V gene: TRBV18
D gene: .
J gene: TRBJ2-1
CDR3 protein: CASSPGGAHEQFF
CDR3 DNA: TGTGCCAGCTCACCAGGGGGCGCTCATGAGCAGTTCTTC

clone size: .
V gene: TRBV3-1/TRBV3-2
D gene: .
J gene: TRBJ2-5
CDR3 protein: CASSQDPGLGGETQYF
CDR3 DNA: TGTGCCAGCAGCCAAGATCCGGGCTTGGGTGGGGAGACCCAGTACTTC

clone size: .
V gene: TRBV18
D gene: .
J gene: TRBJ2-7
CDR3 protein: CASSPQGLRNEQYF
CDR3 DNA: TGTGCCAGCTCACCACAGGGTCTGCGGAACGAGCAGTACTTC

clone size: .
V gene: TRBV4-1
D gene: .
J gene: TRBJ1-5
CDR3 protein: CASSSDTGSYNQPQHF
CDR3 DNA: TGCGCCAGCAGCTCAGATACAGGGTCCTACAATCAGCCCCAGCATTTT

clone size: .
V gene: TRBV5-5
D gene: .
J gene: TRBJ1-2
CDR3 protein: CASSLEGPAGWSYTF
CDR3 DNA: TGTGCCAGCAGCTTGGAGGGTCCTGCAGGGTGGAGCTACACCTTC

clone size: few
V gene: TRBV6-5
D gene: .
J gene: TRBJ1-1
CDR3 protein: CASKGRGNTEAFF
CDR3 DNA: TGTGCCAGCAAAGGAAGGGGAAACACTGAAGCTTTCTTT

clone size: .
V gene: TRBV5-4
D gene: TRBD1
J gene: TRBJ1-1
CDR3 protein: CASSLFPSTGQGSEAFF
CDR3 DNA: TGTGCCAGCAGCTTGTTCCCCTCAACGGGACAGGGTTCTGAAGCTTTCTTT

clone size: .
V gene: TRBV18
D gene: TRBD2
J gene: TRBJ2-7
CDR3 protein: CASSPGTSGYEQYF
CDR3 DNA: TGTGCCAGCTCACCCGGGACTAGTGGCTACGAGCAGTACTTC

clone size: .
V gene: TRBV7-2
D gene: TRBD2
J gene: TRBJ2-7
CDR3 protein: CASSLGTSAAYEQYF
CDR3 DNA: TGTGCCAGCAGCTTAGGCACTAGCGCGGCCTACGAGCAGTACTTC

clone size: once
V gene: TRBV19
D gene: .
J gene: TRBJ2-7
CDR3 protein: CASNQGAPYEQYF
CDR3 DNA: TGTGCCAGTAATCAGGGAGCCCCCTACGAGCAGTACTTC

clone size: .
V gene: TRBV7-2
D gene: .
J gene: TRBJ1-4
CDR3 protein: CASSVTGATNEKLFF
CDR3 DNA: TGTGCCAGCAGCGTAACGGGCGCAACTAATGAAAAACTGTTTTTT

clone size: .
V gene: TRBV6-5
D gene: TRBD1
J gene: TRBJ1-2
CDR3 protein: CASSYVDRVGYGYTF
CDR3 DNA: TGTGCCAGCAGTTACGTCGACAGGGTCGGCTATGGCTACACCTTC

clone size: .
V gene: TRBV27
D gene: .
J gene: TRBJ2-5
CDR3 protein: CASSLSGSQETQYF
CDR3 DNA: TGTGCCAGCAGTTTATCGGGGTCGCAAGAGACCCAGTACTTC

clone size: .
V gene: TRBV7-9
D gene: .
J gene: TRBJ2-1
CDR3 protein: CASSRPDRLNEQFF
CDR3 DNA: TGTGCCAGCAGCCGTCCCGACAGGCTCAATGAGCAGTTCTTC